A selection of T cell receptor beta chains follows, all from one sample in a study of cytomegalovirus exposure and HLA in healthy donors. Generated by immunoSEQ multiplex PCR, the TCRdb table keeps only in-frame clones and is missing some. The sample carries 90,000 to 150,000 clones, 75% to 90% recorded once. The source material was PBMCs. The receptor set was obtained from a man in his forties in good health and CMV-seronegative. Each CDR3 is given with its conserved first and last residue. The order of the fields is D gene, V gene, clone size, J gene, CDR3 protein, CDR3 DNA. A D gene is named only where the DNA matches it firmly. Only part of the rows carry a size: once, few, many, or a class if the clone is expanded.

>-|TRBV2|-|TRBJ1-1
CASSSLAEAFF
TGTGCCAGCAGTTCCCTCGCTGAAGCTTTCTTT
>TRBD2|TRBV7-8|once|TRBJ2-2
CASSLRTSGVGELFF
TGTGCCAGCAGCCTCAGGACTAGCGGAGTCGGGGAGCTGTTTTTT
>TRBD1|TRBV4-3|-|TRBJ1-1
CASSQEGSTGLAFF
TGCGCCAGCAGCCAAGAAGGATCGACAGGGTTAGCTTTCTTT
>TRBD1|TRBV5-4|-|TRBJ1-4
CASSLVGQGESNEKLFF
TGTGCCAGCAGCTTGGTGGGACAGGGAGAAAGTAATGAAAAACTGTTTTTT
>TRBD1|TRBV15|-|TRBJ1-2
CATSRQGVNYGYTF
TGTGCCACCAGCAGACAGGGGGTGAACTATGGCTACACCTTC
>TRBD1|TRBV7-2|-|TRBJ1-4
CASSSRQGEKLFF
TGTGCCAGCAGCTCCAGACAGGGGGAAAAACTGTTTTTT
>TRBD2|TRBV10-1|-|TRBJ2-2
CASSAGGYTGELFF
TGCGCCAGCAGTGCGGGGGGGTACACCGGGGAGCTGTTTTTT
>-|TRBV9|-|TRBJ2-3
CASSAQDTQYF
TGTGCCAGCAGCGCCCAAGATACGCAGTATTTT
>-|TRBV11-2|-|TRBJ2-1
CASSEQGGPYNEQFF
TGTGCCAGCAGCGAACAGGGGGGGCCCTACAATGAGCAGTTCTTC
>TRBD1|TRBV16|-|TRBJ1-2
CASSQSLPGQGGYGYTF
TGTGCCAGCAGCCAATCGCTCCCGGGACAGGGCGGGTATGGCTACACCTTC
>TRBD1|TRBV5-5|once|TRBJ2-7
CASTPRQGGVYEQYF
TGTGCCAGCACCCCCCGACAGGGCGGTGTCTACGAGCAGTACTTC
>TRBD1|TRBV18|-|TRBJ2-1
CASSPRTGVDNEQFF
TGTGCCAGCTCTCCCCGGACAGGGGTCGACAATGAGCAGTTCTTC
>-|TRBV5-5|-|TRBJ1-5
CASSLVVSGPYQPQHF
TGTGCCAGCAGCTTGGTGGTGTCAGGCCCGTATCAGCCCCAGCATTTT
>TRBD2|TRBV7-6|-|TRBJ2-7
CASSLDLAATNSYEQYF
TGTGCCAGCAGCTTAGATCTAGCGGCAACTAACTCCTACGAGCAGTACTTC
>-|TRBV5-1|-|TRBJ1-6
CASSQRAEPNSPLHF
TGCGCCAGCAGCCAAAGAGCCGAACCAAATTCACCCCTCCACTTT
>TRBD2|TRBV5-1|-|TRBJ2-1
CASSLGWREGSHEQFF
TGCGCCAGCAGCTTGGGGTGGCGGGAGGGCAGCCATGAGCAGTTCTTC
>TRBD1|TRBV27|-|TRBJ2-7
CASSFTGDSYEQYF
TGTGCCAGCAGTTTTACAGGGGACTCCTACGAGCAGTACTTC
>-|TRBV28|-|TRBJ2-7
CASTESSYEQYF
TGTGCCAGCACGGAGAGCTCCTACGAGCAGTACTTC
>-|TRBV5-1|-|TRBJ1-1
CASSSLRGEAFF
TGCGCCAGCAGCTCGCTCAGGGGAGAAGCTTTCTTT
>TRBD2|TRBV10-1|-|TRBJ2-1
CASSESGGNNEQFF
TGCGCCAGCAGTGAGTCGGGAGGGAATAATGAGCAGTTCTTC
>TRBD1|TRBV7-9|-|TRBJ1-1
CASSEPGGLNTEAFF
TGTGCCAGCAGCGAACCAGGGGGTTTGAACACTGAAGCTTTCTTT
>-|TRBV21-1|-|TRBJ1-3
CASSNCNRGSGNTIYF
TGTGCCAGCAGCAATTGTAACAGGGGCTCTGGAAACACCATATATTTT
>TRBD2|TRBV11-2|-|TRBJ2-1
CASSQLSGLSYNEQFF
TGTGCCAGCAGCCAACTTAGCGGGCTCTCCTACAATGAGCAGTTCTTC
>-|TRBV28|-|TRBJ1-2
CASSHRSIYGYTF
TGTGCCAGCAGTCACAGGTCCATCTATGGCTACACCTTC
>-|TRBV19|few|TRBJ2-7
CASSTSEGFHEQYF
TGTGCCAGTAGTACTTCGGAGGGTTTCCACGAGCAGTACTTC
>-|TRBV15|-|TRBJ1-1
CATSRERYTEAFF
TGTGCCACCAGCAGAGAGAGGTACACTGAAGCTTTCTTT
>-|TRBV27|few|TRBJ1-1
CASSFIEGEAFF
TGTGCCAGCAGTTTTATAGAGGGTGAAGCTTTCTTT
>TRBD1|TRBV10-3|-|TRBJ1-5
CATRDREYGSQPQHF
TGTGCCACCCGGGACAGGGAGTATGGGAGTCAGCCCCAGCATTTT
>-|TRBV7-6|once|TRBJ2-1
CASSLAGDTEFYEQFF
TGTGCCAGCAGCTTAGCGGGGGACACCGAATTTTATGAGCAGTTCTTC
>-|TRBV6-6|-|TRBJ1-6
CASEEGHTQNSPLHF
TGTGCCAGCGAAGAGGGTCACACCCAAAATTCACCCCTCCACTTT
>-|TRBV19|once|TRBJ2-3
CASSQGEWVDTQYF
TGTGCCAGTAGCCAAGGAGAATGGGTGGATACGCAGTATTTT
>TRBD2|TRBV29-1|-|TRBJ2-1
CSVGGLAGEVYNEQFF
TGCAGCGTTGGGGGACTAGCGGGAGAGGTCTACAATGAGCAGTTCTTC
>TRBD2|TRBV27|-|TRBJ2-4
CASSYLAGGNSQYF
TGTGCCAGCAGTTATCTAGCGGGGGGTAATAGTCAGTACTTC
>-|TRBV7-2|-|TRBJ1-2
CASSSPGRRGGYGYTF
TGTGCCAGCAGCTCCCCCGGGAGGCGCGGCGGGTATGGCTACACCTTC
>TRBD1|TRBV7-2|once|TRBJ1-2
CASSNDRASGGYTF
TGTGCCAGCAGCAACGACAGGGCGTCAGGTGGCTACACCTTC
>TRBD2|TRBV6-4|-|TRBJ2-1
CASSDSSGSRYNEQFF
TGTGCCAGCAGTGATTCCAGCGGGAGTCGATACAATGAGCAGTTCTTC
>-|TRBV2|-|TRBJ1-3
CASSISGNTIYF
TGTGCCAGCTCCATCTCTGGAAACACCATATATTTT
>TRBD2|TRBV19|-|TRBJ2-1
CASAALAGSYNEQFF
TGTGCCAGCGCCGCCCTAGCGGGTTCGTACAATGAGCAGTTCTTC
>-|TRBV30|-|TRBJ1-1
CAWSVNSDTEAFF
TGTGCCTGGAGTGTTAACAGTGACACTGAAGCTTTCTTT
>-|TRBV27|-|TRBJ2-7
CASSLRGTLYEQYF
TGTGCCAGCAGTTTAAGGGGGACCCTTTACGAGCAGTACTTC
>-|TRBV9|-|TRBJ1-2
CASSEQASYGYTF
TGTGCCAGCAGCGAGCAGGCTTCCTATGGCTACACCTTC